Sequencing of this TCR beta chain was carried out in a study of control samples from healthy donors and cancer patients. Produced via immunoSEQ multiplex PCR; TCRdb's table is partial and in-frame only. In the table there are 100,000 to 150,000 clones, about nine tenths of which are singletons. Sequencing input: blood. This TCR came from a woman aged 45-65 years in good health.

The CDR3 DNA reads TGTGCCTACGACAGGGGGACCGCAGATACGCAGTATTTT. Residues: CAYDRGTADTQYF. The chain is built from TRBV30 and TRBJ2-3, with 9 positions matching TRBD1. Losses at the gene ends were 7 bases for V and 4 bases for J; bases not matched to a gene: 6. Germline lookup yields CDR1 GTSNPN and CDR2 SVGIG (reference sequence). The CDR3 covers 13 residues.